The 15 T cell receptor beta chains below come from one sample, sequenced in a study of blood T cell repertoires in COVID-19. Clones were read by immunoSEQ multiplex PCR, and TCRdb kept only the in-frame ones, dropping some. Of some 400,000 clones in the sample, around 87% were seen once. What was sequenced was PBMCs or T cells enriched from blood (not recorded which). The receptors were sampled from a man aged 25-40 years who had recovered from COVID-19.

The chain is built from TRBV18 and TRBJ2-2; D gene ambiguous. Trimming removed 2 bases at V and 0 bases at J, with 7 bases between. In germline, CDR1 is KGHSH, CDR2 LQKENI. The CDR3 totals 15 residues. CDR3 residues: CASSPAATNTGELFF. CDR3 coding DNA: TGTGCCAGCTCACCAGCGGCGACGAACACCGGGGAGCTGTTTTTT.

The V call is TRBV10-3, the J call TRBJ1-5; a possible D gene is TRBD1 (6 bases). Germline CDR1 reads ENHRY; CDR2 reads SYGVKD. The ends were cut back, 3 bases at V and 8 bases at J, with 17 bases in the middle. CDR3 size: 15 residues. The CDR3 DNA reads TGTGCCATCAGTGACTTGCCGGGGGGCAAGGAGCCCCAGCATTTT. Translated: CAISDLPGGKEPQHF.

The chain carries TRBV18 and TRBJ1-1; no clear D gene. Germline CDR1 is KGHSH and CDR2 is LQKENI. The CDR3 extends over 13 amino acids. V lost 4 bases and J lost 10, with 16 bases in between. The CDR3, as DNA: TGTGCCAGCTCACAATCTTCAGAGGTAGGAGCTTTCTTT. Protein product: CASSQSSEVGAFF.

The chain uses TRBV28 and TRBJ2-1; TRBD2 aligns across 10 bases. The CDR3 covers 15 residues. V was pared by 5 bases and J by 9 bases, with 10 bases of the junction left unmatched. Germline CDR1 and CDR2: MDHEN and SYDVKM. The CDR3, as DNA: TGTGCCAGCAGTATGCAGCGGGGGGGCCTGGTTGAGCAGTTCTTC. Amino acids: CASSMQRGGLVEQFF.

The rearrangement links TRBV30 to TRBJ1-5; 9 bases match TRBD1. The CDR3 is made up of 17 amino acids. The V gene end was trimmed by 3 bases and the J gene end by 5 bases; junction bases not matched to a gene: 14. In germline, CDR1 is GTSNPN, CDR2 SVGIG (reference sequence). In DNA, the CDR3 is TGTGCCTGGAGCCGGGACAGGGAGTTTAGAGGGTATCAGCCCCAGCATTTT. It translates to CAWSRDREFRGYQPQHF.

DNA of the CDR3: TGTGCCAGCAGTTACCCCGCCCATCTAGCGGGGACCTACAATGAGCAGTTCTTC. It encodes CASSYPAHLAGTYNEQFF. The chain joins TRBV6-2 or TRBV6-3 to TRBJ2-1; the match to TRBD2 covers 9 bases. The V gene's germline CDR1 is MNHEY and CDR2 SVGEGT. The CDR3 is 18 amino acids. V was clipped by 2 bases and J by 2 bases; unmatched bases: 10.

This clone occurred a few times. The rearrangement uses TRBV9 and TRBJ2-7; 7 bases agree with TRBD1. CDR1 is SGDLS, CDR2 YYNGEE, per germline. There are 14 residues in the CDR3. With V trimmed by 0 bases and J by 3 bases, 3 bases remained unmatched. This chain's CDR3 is CASSVVGDSYEQYF. DNA of the CDR3: TGTGCCAGCAGCGTAGTAGGGGACAGCTACGAGCAGTACTTC.

This clone has just one count. The chain joins TRBV7-9 to TRBJ1-1; D possibly corresponds to TRBD1 (5 bases). The CDR3 covers 14 residues. Germline-derived CDR1 and CDR2 are SEHNR and FQNEAQ (reference sequence). Trimming stripped 7 bases from V and 5 bases from J, with 17 bases between. The CDR3: CASISRRGVTEAFF. The CDR3 coding sequence is TGTGCCAGCATCTCGAGGCGGGGGGTAACTGAAGCTTTCTTT.

This chain uses TRBV4-1 with TRBJ1-5; the D is unclear. V was clipped by 3 bases and J by 6 bases, with 9 bases between them. This CDR3 region has 13 residues. The germline CDR1 and CDR2 sequences are MGHRA and YSYEKL. CDR3 amino acids: CASSQVIVQPQHF. CDR3 bases: TGCGCCAGCAGCCAGGTTATAGTTCAGCCCCAGCATTTT.

The rearrangement uses TRBV7-3 and TRBJ2-1, with D possibly being TRBD1 (6 bases). Germline V CDR1 and CDR2: SGHTA, FQGTGA. Trimming pared 4 bases from V and 0 bases from J, leaving 13 bases between. There are 16 residues in the CDR3. The CDR3 is CASSSKQGSSYNEQFF. The CDR3 bases are TGTGCCAGCAGCTCCAAACAGGGTAGCTCCTACAATGAGCAGTTCTTC.

The chain couples TRBV19 to TRBJ2-2; TRBD2 aligns across 8 bases. The junction had 7 bases not matched to a gene; V was cut back by 5 bases and J by 2 bases. The CDR3 contains 16 residues. Looked up from germline, CDR1 is LNHDA and CDR2 is SQIVND (reference sequence). The CDR3 region is CASSLRAGVNTGELFF. The CDR3 DNA reads TGTGCCAGTAGTCTACGAGCGGGGGTTAACACCGGGGAGCTGTTTTTT.

This sequence joins TRBV19 and TRBJ1-5; possible D gene TRBD1, 5 bases. V gave up 5 bases and J gave up 7 bases, with 18 bases separating them. From germline, CDR1 is LNHDA and CDR2 SQIVND (reference sequence). This CDR3 contains 15 residues. The CDR3 bases are TGTGCCAGTAGTGTGGGGCCAGGGCTCGGACAGCCCCAGCATTTT. Encoded protein: CASSVGPGLGQPQHF.

The V and J genes are TRBV7-9 and TRBJ1-1; a possible D gene is TRBD1 (6 bases). The CDR3 is 18 residues long. The germline V and J ends were trimmed by 1 base and 1 base, with 19 bases remaining between them. The germline CDR1 and CDR2 sequences are SEHNR and FQNEAQ (reference sequence). This CDR3 is CASSLDKGQLRPNTEAFF. DNA of the CDR3: TGTGCCAGCAGCTTAGATAAAGGACAGCTCCGCCCGAACACTGAAGCTTTCTTT.

The chain links TRBV5-1 to TRBJ2-2; unclear D gene. Germline lookup yields CDR1 SGHRS and CDR2 YFSETQ. V was pared by 0 bases and J by 5 bases, with 8 bases between. The CDR3 is 14 amino acids. In DNA form, the CDR3 reads TGCGCCAGCAGCTTGGTCCCTTATACCGGGGAGCTGTTTTTT. Its translation is CASSLVPYTGELFF. Complete variable domain (other parts from reference TRBV5-1 and TRBJ2-2): KAGVTQTPRYLIKTRGQQVTLSCSPISGHRSVSWYQQTPGQGLQFLFEYFSETQRNKGNFPGRFSGRQFSNSRSEMNVSTLELGDSALYLCASSLVPYTGELFFGEGSRLTVL.

As concerns this clone: This same CDR3 is encoded by further DNA sequences in the sample. V is TRBV7-2 and J is TRBJ2-2; weak D call: TRBD2 (5 bases). CDR3 length: 12 residues. Germline CDR1 reads SGHTA; CDR2 reads FQGNSA. V was pared by 5 bases and J by 8 bases, with 9 bases between. CDR3 DNA: TGTGCCAGCAGCCCCCCGGGAGGGGAGCTGTTTTTT. Translating gives CASSPPGGELFF.